The clone carrying this TCR beta chain has only a few counts. Deep sequencing aimed at 1 in 200,000 to 1 in 1 million T cells' resolution. Assay: immunoSEQ multiplex PCR; the TCRdb copy retains only in-frame clones and omits some. The sample has 250,000 or so clones; 70% are singletons. Germline lookup yields CDR1 MDHEN and CDR2 SYDVKM. V was cut by 8 bases and J by 12 bases, with 14 bases left in between. CDR3 length: 10 residues. This sample was taken from a study of cytotoxic CD8 clonotypes in ibrutinib-treated CLL. Overall study: With a range of 6 to 36, the median treatment time before response samples were taken was under 15 months.

The V gene is TRBV28, the J gene TRBJ2-7; the D gene is possibly TRBD2 (6 bases). This TCR derives from a human donor with chronic lymphocytic leukemia. Material: PBMCs, obtained after 24 months of ibrutinib treatment. For the CDR3, the DNA is TGTGCCAGCGTGGGGGGATTGGCGTACTTC. It encodes CASVGGLAYF. Filled out from reference TRBV28 and TRBJ2-7, the complete variable domain reads DVKVTQSSRYLVKRTGEKVFLECVQDMDHENMFWYRQDPGLGLRLIYFSYDVKMKEKGDIPEGYSVSREKKERFSLILESASTNQTSMYLCASVGGLAYFGPGTRLTVT.